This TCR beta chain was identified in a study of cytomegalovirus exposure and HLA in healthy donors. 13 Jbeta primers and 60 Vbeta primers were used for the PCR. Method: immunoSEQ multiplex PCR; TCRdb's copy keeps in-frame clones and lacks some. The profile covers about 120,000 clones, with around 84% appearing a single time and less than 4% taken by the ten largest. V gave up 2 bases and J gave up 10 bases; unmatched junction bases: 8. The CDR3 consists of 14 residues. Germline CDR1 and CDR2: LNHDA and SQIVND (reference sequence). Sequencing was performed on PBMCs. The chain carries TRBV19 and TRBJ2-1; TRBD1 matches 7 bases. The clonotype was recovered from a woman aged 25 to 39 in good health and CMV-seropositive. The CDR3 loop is CASSIRDSQFEQFF. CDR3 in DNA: TGTGCCAGTAGTATAAGGGACAGTCAGTTCGAGCAGTTCTTC.